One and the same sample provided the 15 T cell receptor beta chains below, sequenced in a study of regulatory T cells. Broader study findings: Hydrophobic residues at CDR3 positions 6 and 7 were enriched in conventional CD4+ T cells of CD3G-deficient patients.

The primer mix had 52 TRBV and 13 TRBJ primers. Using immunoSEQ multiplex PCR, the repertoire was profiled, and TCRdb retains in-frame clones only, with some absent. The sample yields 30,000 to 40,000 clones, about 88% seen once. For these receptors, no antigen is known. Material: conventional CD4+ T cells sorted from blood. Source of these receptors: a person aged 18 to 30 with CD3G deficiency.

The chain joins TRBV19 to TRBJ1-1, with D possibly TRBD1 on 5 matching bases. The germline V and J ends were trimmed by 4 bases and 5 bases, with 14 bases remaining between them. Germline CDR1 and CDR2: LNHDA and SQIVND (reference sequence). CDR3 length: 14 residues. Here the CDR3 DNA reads TGTGCCAGTAGTACCGTCGGGGGAAGGACTGAAGCTTTCTTT. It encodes CASSTVGGRTEAFF.

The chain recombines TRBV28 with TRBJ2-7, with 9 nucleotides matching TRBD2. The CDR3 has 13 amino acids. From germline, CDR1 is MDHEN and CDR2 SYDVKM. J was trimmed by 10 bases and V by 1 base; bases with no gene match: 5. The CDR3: CASSLLTSGSQYF. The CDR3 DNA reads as TGTGCCAGCAGTTTATTGACTAGCGGCTCACAGTACTTC.

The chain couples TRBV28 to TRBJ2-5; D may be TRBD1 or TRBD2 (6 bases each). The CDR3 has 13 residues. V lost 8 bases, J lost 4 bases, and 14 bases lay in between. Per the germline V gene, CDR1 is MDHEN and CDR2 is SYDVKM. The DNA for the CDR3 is TGTGCCAGCTCAACTCGGGGGCGAGAGACCCAGTACTTC. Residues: CASSTRGRETQYF.

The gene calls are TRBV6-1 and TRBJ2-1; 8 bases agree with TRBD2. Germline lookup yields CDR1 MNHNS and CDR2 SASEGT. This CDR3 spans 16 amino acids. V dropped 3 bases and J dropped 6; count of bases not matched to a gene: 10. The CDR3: CASSEGRSGRANEQFF. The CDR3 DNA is TGTGCCAGCAGTGAGGGAAGGAGCGGGAGAGCCAATGAGCAGTTCTTC.

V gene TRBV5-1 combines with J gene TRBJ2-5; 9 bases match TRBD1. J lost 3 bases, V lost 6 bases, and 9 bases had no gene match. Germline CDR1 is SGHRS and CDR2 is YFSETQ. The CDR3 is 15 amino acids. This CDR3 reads CASKGQGLIEETQYF. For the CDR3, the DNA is TGCGCCAGCAAAGGACAGGGGTTAATTGAAGAGACCCAGTACTTC. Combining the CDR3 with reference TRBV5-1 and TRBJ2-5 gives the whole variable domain KAGVTQTPRYLIKTRGQQVTLSCSPISGHRSVSWYQQTPGQGLQFLFEYFSETQRNKGNFPGRFSGRQFSNSRSEMNVSTLELGDSALYLCASKGQGLIEETQYFGPGTRLLVL.

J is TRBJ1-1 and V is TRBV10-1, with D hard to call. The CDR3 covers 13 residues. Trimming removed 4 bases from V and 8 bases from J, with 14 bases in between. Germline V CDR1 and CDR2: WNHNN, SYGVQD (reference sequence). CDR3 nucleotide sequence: TGCGCCAGCAGTGCCTTCCTAAAGCCCGAAGCTTTCTTT. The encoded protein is CASSAFLKPEAFF.

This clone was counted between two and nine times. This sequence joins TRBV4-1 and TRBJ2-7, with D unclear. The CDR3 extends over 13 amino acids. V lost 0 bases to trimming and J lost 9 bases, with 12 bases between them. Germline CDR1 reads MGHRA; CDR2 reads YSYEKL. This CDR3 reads CASSQDVHRAQYF. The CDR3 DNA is TGCGCCAGCAGCCAAGACGTCCATCGAGCGCAGTACTTC.

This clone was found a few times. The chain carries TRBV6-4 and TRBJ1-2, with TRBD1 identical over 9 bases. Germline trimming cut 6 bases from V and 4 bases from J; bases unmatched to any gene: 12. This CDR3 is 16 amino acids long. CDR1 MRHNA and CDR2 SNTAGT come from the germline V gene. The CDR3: CASSDPGQGSLYGYTF. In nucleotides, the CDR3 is TGTGCCAGCAGCGACCCGGGACAGGGAAGTCTCTATGGCTACACCTTC.

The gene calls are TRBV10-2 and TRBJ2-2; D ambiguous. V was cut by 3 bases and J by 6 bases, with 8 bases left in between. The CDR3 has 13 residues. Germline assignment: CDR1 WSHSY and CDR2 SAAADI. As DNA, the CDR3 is TGCGCCAGCAGTGAAAGGCCCGCCGGGGAGCTGTTTTTT. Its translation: CASSERPAGELFF.

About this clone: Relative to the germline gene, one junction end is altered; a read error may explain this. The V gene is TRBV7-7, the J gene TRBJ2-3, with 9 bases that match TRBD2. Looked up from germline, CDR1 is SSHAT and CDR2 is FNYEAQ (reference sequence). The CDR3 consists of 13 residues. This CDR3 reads CASSLEAGGTQYF. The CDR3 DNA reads TGTGCTAGCAGCTTAGAAGCGGGGGGTACGCAGTATTTT.

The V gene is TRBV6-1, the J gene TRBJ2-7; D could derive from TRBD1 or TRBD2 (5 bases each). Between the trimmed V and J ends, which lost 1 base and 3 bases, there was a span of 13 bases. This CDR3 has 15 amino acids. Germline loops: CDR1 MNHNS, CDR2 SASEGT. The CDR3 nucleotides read TGTGCCAGCAGTGAAGTGGTGGGGACCCGCTACGAGCAGTACTTC. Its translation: CASSEVVGTRYEQYF.

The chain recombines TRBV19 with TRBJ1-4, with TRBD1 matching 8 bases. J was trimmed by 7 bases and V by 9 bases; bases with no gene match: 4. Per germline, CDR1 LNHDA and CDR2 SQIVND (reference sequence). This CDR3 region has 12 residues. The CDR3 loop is CARDRVFEKLFF. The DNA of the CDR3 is TGTGCCAGGGACAGGGTGTTTGAAAAACTGTTTTTT. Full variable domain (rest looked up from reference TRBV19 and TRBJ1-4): DGGITQSPKYLFRKEGQNVTLSCEQNLNHDAMYWYRQDPGQGLRLIYYSQIVNDFQKGDIAEGYSVSREKKESFPLTVTSAQKNPTAFYLCARDRVFEKLFFGSGTQLSVL.

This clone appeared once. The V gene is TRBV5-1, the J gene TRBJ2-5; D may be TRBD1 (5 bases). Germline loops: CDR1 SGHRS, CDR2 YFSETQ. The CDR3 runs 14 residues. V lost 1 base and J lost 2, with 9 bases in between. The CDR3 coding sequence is TGCGCCAGCAGCTTGCAAGGGGCACAAGAGACCCAGTACTTC. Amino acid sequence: CASSLQGAQETQYF.

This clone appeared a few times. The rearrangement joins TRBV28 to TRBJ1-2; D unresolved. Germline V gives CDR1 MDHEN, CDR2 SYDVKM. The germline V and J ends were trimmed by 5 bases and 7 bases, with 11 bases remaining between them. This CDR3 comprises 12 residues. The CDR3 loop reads CASSRGWGGYTF. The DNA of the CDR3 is TGTGCCAGCAGTCGAGGATGGGGTGGCTACACCTTC.

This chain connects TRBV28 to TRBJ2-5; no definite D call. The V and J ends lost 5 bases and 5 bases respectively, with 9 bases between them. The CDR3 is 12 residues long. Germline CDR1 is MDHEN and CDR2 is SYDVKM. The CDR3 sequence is CASSASHETQYF. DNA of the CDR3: TGTGCCAGCAGTGCATCCCATGAGACCCAGTACTTC.